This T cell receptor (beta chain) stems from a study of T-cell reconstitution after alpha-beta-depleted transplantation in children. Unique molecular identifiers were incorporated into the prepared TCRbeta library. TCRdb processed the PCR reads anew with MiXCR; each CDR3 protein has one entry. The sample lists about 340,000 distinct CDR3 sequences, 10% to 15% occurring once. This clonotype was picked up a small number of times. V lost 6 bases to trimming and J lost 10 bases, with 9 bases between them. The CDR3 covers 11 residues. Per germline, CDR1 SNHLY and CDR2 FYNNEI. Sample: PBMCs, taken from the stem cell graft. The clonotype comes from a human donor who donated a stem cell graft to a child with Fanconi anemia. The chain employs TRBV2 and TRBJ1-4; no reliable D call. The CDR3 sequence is CASSLDRKLFF. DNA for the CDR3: TGTGCCAGCAGCTTAGATAGAAAACTGTTTTTT. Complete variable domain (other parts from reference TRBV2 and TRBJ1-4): EPEVTQTPSHQVTQMGQEVILRCVPISNHLYFYWYRQILGQKVEFLVSFYNNEISEKSEIFDDQFSVERPDGSNFTLKIRSTKLEDSAMYFCASSLDRKLFFGSGTQLSVL.